This TCR beta chain was found in a study of blood T cell repertoires in COVID-19. Overall study: PBMCs, B-cell-depleted T cells, or T cells were the source of the cDNA or gDNA that made up the material.

V was clipped by 2 bases and J by 3 bases; unmatched bases: 6. The CDR3 loop spans 18 amino acids. Germline CDR1 is LNHDA and CDR2 is SQIVND (reference sequence). Sequencing used immunoSEQ multiplex PCR; TCRdb keeps in-frame clones, though not all of them. Of just over 250,000 clones listed, around nine tenths are singletons. The receptor was derived from a man aged 35 to 55 who had recovered from COVID-19. Sequenced sample: peripheral blood. The chain employs TRBV19 and TRBJ2-1; 14 bases are shared with TRBD2. CDR3: CASSIRGTSGSNYNEQFF. For the CDR3, the DNA is TGTGCCAGTAGTATACGGGGGACTAGCGGGAGCAACTACAATGAGCAGTTCTTC. The full variable domain, in which reference TRBV19 and TRBJ2-1 provide the parts outside the CDR3, is DGGITQSPKYLFRKEGQNVTLSCEQNLNHDAMYWYRQDPGQGLRLIYYSQIVNDFQKGDIAEGYSVSREKKESFPLTVTSAQKNPTAFYLCASSIRGTSGSNYNEQFFGPGTRLTVL.